This TCR beta chain is drawn from a study of CD8 T cells in Susac syndrome (dated by TCRdb to between 2018 and 2021). Background for the entire study: The study used repertoire sequencing to test whether antigen drove CD8+ T cell activation and differentiation in Susac syndrome. The study compared CD8+ T cell repertoire clonality among 12 healthy donors, roughly 14 Susac syndrome patients and about 16 multiple sclerosis patients.

The paper as a whole reports these results and caveats: The number of individuals in the TCR sequencing and HLA analysis was acknowledged as relatively small.

Peripheral blood CD8+ and CD4+ T cells from healthy donors, Susac syndrome patients and multiple sclerosis patients were profiled using high-throughput TCR beta sequencing. The multiple sclerosis controls were treatment-naive patients who had stable or active relapsing-remitting disease and met the revised McDonald criteria. Bulk CD8+ and CD4+ T cells were purified by magnetic negative isolation, whereas CD8+ TEMRA cells were enriched by FACS. Blood was drawn into EDTA tubes, processed within 24 hours, and PBMCs were isolated by density gradient centrifugation. PBMCs intended for TCR sequencing were cryopreserved in liquid nitrogen and thawed later in a water bath at 37 degrees C. The sorted or isolated CD4+, CD8+ and CD8+ TEMRA cells reached a purity of at least 90%. RNA was extracted using the RNeasy kit, and roughly 0.5 to 1 microgram was reverse transcribed with random hexamers. TCR beta CDR3 regions were amplified with the immunoSEQ multiplex PCR assay covering 54 Vbeta and 13 Jbeta segments. To correct PCR amplification bias, a synthetic template baseline was used for both primer optimization and computational correction. The study's own analysis went as follows. Reads were annotated to V, D and J genes per IMGT and analyzed with immunoSEQ Analyzer, keeping only productive sequences. To calculate clonality, Shannon entropy was normalized by log2 of the number of productive unique sequences and then subtracted from one. For each patient and control, public and private clones were evaluated within the 100 most prevalent clones. Clones were defined as Susac-specific if absent from the healthy and MS cohorts, from 1052 published viral clones and from other ImmuneACCESS disease sequences. TCRdb trimmed public reads at Q25 via fastp, called clones via MiXCR and kept in-frame beta chains. Rows are combined by CDR3 protein, so each entry shows the most common genes and DNA. TCRdb's processing, not the authors', yielded these V and J calls. The sample table lists more than 100,000 distinct CDR3 sequences, roughly 80% of them with a count of one. Around 0.51% of the sample goes to the ten largest clones.

A note on this clonotype: The antigen this receptor binds is unknown. The sample holds no much larger clone one base away, and base qualities are not on file.

Compared with germline, V lacks 9 bases and J lacks 3 bases; bases without a gene match: 9. CDR3 length: 15 amino acids, cysteine to phenylalanine. The CDR3 DNA has 45 bases and is translated from base 1. The sample consisted of CD8+ T cells from PBMCs. Recombination joined TRBV12-3 or TRBV12-4 with TRBJ2-2; 8 middle bases align to TRBD2. This TCR was recovered from a human donor with multiple sclerosis. For the CDR3, the sequence is CASSGKEYYTGELFF. The sequenced DNA is TGTGCCAGTAGCGGGAAAGAGTATTACACCGGGGAGCTGTTTTTT.